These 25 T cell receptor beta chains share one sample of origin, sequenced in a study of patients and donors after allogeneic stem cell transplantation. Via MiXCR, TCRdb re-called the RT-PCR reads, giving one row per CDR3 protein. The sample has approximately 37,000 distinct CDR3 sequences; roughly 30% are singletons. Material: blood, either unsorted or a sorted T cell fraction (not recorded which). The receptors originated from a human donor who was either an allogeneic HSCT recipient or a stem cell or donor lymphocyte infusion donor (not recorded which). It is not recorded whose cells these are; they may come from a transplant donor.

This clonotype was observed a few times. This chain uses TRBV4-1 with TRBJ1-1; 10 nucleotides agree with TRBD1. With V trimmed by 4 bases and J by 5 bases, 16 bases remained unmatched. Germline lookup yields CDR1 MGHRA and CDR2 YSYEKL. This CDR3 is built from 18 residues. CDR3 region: CASSLRGGQGNWGTEAFF. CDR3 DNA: TGCGCCAGCAGCCTCCGGGGGGGACAGGGGAACTGGGGAACTGAAGCTTTCTTT.

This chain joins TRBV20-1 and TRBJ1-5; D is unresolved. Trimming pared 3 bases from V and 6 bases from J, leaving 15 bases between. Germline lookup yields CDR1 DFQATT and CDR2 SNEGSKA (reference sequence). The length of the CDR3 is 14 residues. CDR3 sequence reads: CSASPSQRVQPQHF. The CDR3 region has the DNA TGCAGTGCTAGTCCTTCCCAGCGGGTTCAGCCCCAGCATTTT.

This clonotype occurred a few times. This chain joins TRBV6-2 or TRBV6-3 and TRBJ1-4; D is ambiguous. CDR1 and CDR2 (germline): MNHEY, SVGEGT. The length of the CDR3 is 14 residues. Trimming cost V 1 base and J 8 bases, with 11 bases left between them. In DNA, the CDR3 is TGTGCCAGCAGTTACTGGCAAGAGGACGAAAAACTGTTTTTT. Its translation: CASSYWQEDEKLFF.

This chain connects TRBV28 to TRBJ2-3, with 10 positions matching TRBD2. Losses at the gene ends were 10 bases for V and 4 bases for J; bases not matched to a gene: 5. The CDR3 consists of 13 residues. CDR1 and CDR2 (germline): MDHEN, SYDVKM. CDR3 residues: CANQREGSDTQYF. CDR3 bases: TGTGCCAACCAGCGGGAGGGCTCAGATACGCAGTATTTT.

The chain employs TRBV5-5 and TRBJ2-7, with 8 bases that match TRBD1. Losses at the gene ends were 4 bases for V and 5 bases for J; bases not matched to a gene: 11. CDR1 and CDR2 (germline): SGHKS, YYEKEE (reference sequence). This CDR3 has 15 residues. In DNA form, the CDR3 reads TGTGCCAGCAGCGGGGATCGGACAGGGATCCACGAGCAGTACTTC. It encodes CASSGDRTGIHEQYF. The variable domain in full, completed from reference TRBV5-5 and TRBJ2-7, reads DAGVTQSPTHLIKTRGQQVTLRCSPISGHKSVSWYQQVLGQGPQFIFQYYEKEERGRGNFPDRFSARQFPNYSSELNVNALLLGDSALYLCASSGDRTGIHEQYFGPGTRLTVT.

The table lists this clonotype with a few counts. The CDR3 loop is CASSPTGNTDTQYF. In DNA, the CDR3 is TGTGCCAGCTCACCAACTGGTAACACAGATACGCAGTATTTT. This sequence joins TRBV18 and TRBJ2-3; D not resolved. Germline V gene lookup returns CDR1 KGHSH and CDR2 LQKENI. V was trimmed by 2 bases and J by 2 bases, leaving 8 bases between them. The CDR3 has 14 amino acids.

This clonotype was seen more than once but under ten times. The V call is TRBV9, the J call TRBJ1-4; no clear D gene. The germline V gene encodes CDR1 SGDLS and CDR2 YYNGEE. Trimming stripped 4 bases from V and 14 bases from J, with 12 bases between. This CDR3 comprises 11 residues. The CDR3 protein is CASSPGGRLFF. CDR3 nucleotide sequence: TGTGCCAGCAGCCCCGGAGGACGTCTGTTTTTT. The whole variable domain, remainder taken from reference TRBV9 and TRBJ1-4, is DSGVTQTPKHLITATGQRVTLRCSPRSGDLSVYWYQQSLDQGLQFLIQYYNGEERAKGNILERFSAQQFPDLHSELNLSSLELGDSALYFCASSPGGRLFFGSGTQLSVL.

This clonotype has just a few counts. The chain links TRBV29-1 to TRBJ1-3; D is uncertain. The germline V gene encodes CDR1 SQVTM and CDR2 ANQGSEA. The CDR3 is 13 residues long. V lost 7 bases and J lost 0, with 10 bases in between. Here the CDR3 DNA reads TGCAGCGCCAGACAATACTCTGGAAACACCATATATTTT. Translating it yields CSARQYSGNTIYF. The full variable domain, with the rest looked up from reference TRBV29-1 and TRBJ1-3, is SAVISQKPSRDICQRGTSLTIQCQVDSQVTMMFWYRQQPGQSLTLIATANQGSEATYESGFVIDKFPISRPNLTFSTLTVSNMSPEDSSIYLCSARQYSGNTIYFGEGSWLTVV.

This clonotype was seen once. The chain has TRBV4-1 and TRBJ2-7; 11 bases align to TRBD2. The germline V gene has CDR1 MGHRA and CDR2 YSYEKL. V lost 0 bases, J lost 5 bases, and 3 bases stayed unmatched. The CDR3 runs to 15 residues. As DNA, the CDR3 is TGCGCCAGCAGCCAAGATTTACTAGCGGGAGACGAGCAGTACTTC. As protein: CASSQDLLAGDEQYF.

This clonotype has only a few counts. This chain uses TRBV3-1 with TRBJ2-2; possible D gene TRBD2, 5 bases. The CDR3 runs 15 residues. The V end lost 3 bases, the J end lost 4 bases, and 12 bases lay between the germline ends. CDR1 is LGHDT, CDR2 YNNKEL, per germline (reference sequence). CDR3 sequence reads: CASSQRAGVTGELFF. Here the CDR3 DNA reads TGTGCCAGCAGCCAGAGGGCCGGGGTCACCGGGGAGCTGTTTTTT.

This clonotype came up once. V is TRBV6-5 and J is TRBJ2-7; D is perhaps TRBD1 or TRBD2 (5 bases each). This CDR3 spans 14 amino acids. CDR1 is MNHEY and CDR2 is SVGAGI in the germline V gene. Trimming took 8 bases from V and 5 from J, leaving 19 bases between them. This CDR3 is CASGFRGTINEQYF. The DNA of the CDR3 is TGTGCCAGCGGCTTTAGAGGGACGATAAACGAGCAGTACTTC.

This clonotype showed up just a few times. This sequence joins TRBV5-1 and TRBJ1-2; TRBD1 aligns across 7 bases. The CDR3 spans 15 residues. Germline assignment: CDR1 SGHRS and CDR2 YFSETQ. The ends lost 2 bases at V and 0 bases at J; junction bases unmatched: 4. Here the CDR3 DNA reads TGCGCCAGCAGCTTACCCGGACAGGCTAACTATGGCTACACCTTC. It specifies CASSLPGQANYGYTF.

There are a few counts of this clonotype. CDR3 bases: TGCGCCAGCAGGCCAACGTCACAGGGAGCCGGGGAGCTGTTTTTT. Translation: CASRPTSQGAGELFF. The gene calls are TRBV5-1 and TRBJ2-2; maybe TRBD1 (6 bases). Germline V CDR1 and CDR2: SGHRS, YFSETQ. The CDR3 runs to 15 residues. The V end lost 5 bases, the J end lost 6 bases, and 17 bases lay between the germline ends.

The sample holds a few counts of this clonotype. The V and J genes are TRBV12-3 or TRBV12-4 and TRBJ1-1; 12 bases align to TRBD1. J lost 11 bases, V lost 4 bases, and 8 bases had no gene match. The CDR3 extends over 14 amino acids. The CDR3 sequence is CASSSRDRGREAFF. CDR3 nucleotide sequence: TGTGCCAGCAGTTCTCGGGACAGGGGGCGGGAGGCTTTCTTT.

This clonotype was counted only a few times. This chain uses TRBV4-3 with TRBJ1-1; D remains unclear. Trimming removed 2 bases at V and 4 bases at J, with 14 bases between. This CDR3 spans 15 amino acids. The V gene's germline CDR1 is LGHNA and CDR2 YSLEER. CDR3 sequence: CASSQRVFTSTEAFF. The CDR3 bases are TGCGCCAGCAGCCAACGGGTATTTACGAGCACTGAAGCTTTCTTT.

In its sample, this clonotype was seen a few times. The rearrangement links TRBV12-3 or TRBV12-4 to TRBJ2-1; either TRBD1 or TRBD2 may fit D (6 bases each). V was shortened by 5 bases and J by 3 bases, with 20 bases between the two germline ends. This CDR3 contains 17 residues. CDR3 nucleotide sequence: TGTGCCAGCAGTCCGACTTTCGGGGGCAACTTCTACAATGAGCAGTTCTTC. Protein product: CASSPTFGGNFYNEQFF.

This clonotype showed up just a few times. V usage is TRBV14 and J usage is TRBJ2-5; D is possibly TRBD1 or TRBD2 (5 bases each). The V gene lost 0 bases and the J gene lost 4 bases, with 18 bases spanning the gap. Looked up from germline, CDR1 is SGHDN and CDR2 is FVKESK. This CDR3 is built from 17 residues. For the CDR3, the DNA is TGTGCCAGCAGCCAAGAAACCGGGACGTCGCGTTTAGAGACCCAGTACTTC. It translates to CASSQETGTSRLETQYF. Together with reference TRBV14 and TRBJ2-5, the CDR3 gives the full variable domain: EAGVTQFPSHSVIEKGQTVTLRCDPISGHDNLYWYRRVMGKEIKFLLHFVKESKQDESGMPNNRFLAERTGGTYSTLKVQPAELEDSGVYFCASSQETGTSRLETQYFGPGTRLLVL.

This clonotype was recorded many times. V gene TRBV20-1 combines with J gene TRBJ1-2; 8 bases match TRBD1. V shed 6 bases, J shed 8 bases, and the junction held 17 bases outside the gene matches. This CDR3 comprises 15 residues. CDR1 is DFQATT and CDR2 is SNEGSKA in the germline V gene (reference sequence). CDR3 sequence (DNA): TGCAGTGCCCAAGACCCAGGGGGCAGGGTTAACGGCTACACCTTC. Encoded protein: CSAQDPGGRVNGYTF.

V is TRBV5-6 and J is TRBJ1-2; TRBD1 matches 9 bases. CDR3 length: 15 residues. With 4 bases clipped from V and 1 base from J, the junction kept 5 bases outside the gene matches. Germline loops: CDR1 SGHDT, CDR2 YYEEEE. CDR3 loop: CASSLGTGFNYGYTF. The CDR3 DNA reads TGTGCCAGCAGCCTTGGGACAGGGTTTAACTATGGCTACACCTTC.

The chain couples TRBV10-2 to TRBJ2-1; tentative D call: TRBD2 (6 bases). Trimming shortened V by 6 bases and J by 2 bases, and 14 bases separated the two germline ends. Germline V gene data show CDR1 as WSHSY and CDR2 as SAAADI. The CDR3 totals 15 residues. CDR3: CASRPSGVPYNEQFF. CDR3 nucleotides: TGCGCCAGCAGGCCGTCGGGAGTTCCCTACAATGAGCAGTTCTTC.

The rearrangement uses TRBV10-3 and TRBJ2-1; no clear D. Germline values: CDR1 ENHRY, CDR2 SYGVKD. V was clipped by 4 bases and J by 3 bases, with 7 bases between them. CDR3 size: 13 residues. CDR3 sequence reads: CAISGYSYNEQFF. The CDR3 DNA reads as TGTGCCATCAGTGGATACAGCTACAATGAGCAGTTCTTC.

Here the CDR3 DNA reads TGTGCCAGCAGTTCGCGAGCGGGAGGGCTACAAATCTACGAGCAGTACTTC. Residues: CASSSRAGGLQIYEQYF. V and J are TRBV6-2 or TRBV6-3 and TRBJ2-7; TRBD2 agrees at 10 bases. The CDR3 covers 17 residues. Germline V gene data show CDR1 as MNHEY and CDR2 as SVGEGT. The J segment lost 3 bases and the V segment lost 4 bases, leaving 12 bases of the junction unmatched.

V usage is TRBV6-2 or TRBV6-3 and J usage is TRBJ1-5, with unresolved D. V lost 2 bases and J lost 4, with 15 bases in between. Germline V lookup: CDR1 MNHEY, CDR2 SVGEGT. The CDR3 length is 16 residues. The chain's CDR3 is CASSYPGSVINQPQHF. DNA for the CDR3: TGTGCCAGCAGTTACCCGGGGTCAGTCATAAATCAGCCCCAGCATTTT.

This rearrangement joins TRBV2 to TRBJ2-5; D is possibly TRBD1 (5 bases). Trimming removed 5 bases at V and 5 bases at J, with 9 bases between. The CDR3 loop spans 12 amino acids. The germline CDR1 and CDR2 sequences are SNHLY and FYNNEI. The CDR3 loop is CASSTRVETQYF. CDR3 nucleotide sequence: TGTGCCAGCAGTACCAGGGTTGAGACCCAGTACTTC.

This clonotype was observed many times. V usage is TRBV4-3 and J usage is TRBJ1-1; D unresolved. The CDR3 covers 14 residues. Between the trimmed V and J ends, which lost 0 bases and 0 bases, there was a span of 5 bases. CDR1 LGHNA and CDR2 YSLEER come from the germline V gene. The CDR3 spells CASSQEGLNTEAFF. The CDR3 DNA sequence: TGCGCCAGCAGCCAAGAGGGCCTGAACACTGAAGCTTTCTTT.